These 10 T cell receptor beta chains share one sample of origin, sequenced in a study of blood T cell repertoires in COVID-19. TCRdb's copy holds only in-frame clones and misses some; the assay was immunoSEQ multiplex PCR. The sample carries roughly 170,000 clones, roughly 86% recorded once. Sequencing used peripheral blood. Receptor source: a man aged 35-49 years with active or convalescent COVID-19.

This clone was seen a few times. This chain links TRBV6-5 with TRBJ1-2, with D possibly TRBD1 on 5 matching bases. CDR1 is MNHEY and CDR2 is SVGAGI in the germline V gene. V dropped 6 bases and J dropped 8 bases, with 16 bases sitting between them. This CDR3 contains 13 residues. CDR3 in amino acids: CASRSDSVLGYTF. The DNA of the CDR3 is TGTGCCAGCAGAAGCGACAGCGTCTTGGGCTACACCTTC.

The chain employs TRBV4-1 and TRBJ1-2; 7 bases map to TRBD1. CDR1 and CDR2 from the germline V gene are MGHRA and YSYEKL. The CDR3 consists of 16 residues. Trimming at V came to 0 bases and at J to 4 bases, leaving 8 bases not matched to a gene. CDR3 residues: CASSQEGTGAPYGYTF. In DNA form, the CDR3 reads TGCGCCAGCAGCCAAGAGGGAACAGGGGCACCCTATGGCTACACCTTC.

This chain links TRBV18 with TRBJ1-3; no definite D call. V lost 4 bases to trimming and J lost 0 bases, with 13 bases between them. This CDR3 has 16 residues. Germline values: CDR1 KGHSH, CDR2 LQKENI. The DNA of the CDR3 is TGTGCCAGCTCACTAGGACTGGTGAGCTCTGGAAACACCATATATTTT. Translated, it gives CASSLGLVSSGNTIYF.

The rearrangement links TRBV14 to TRBJ2-7; 7 nucleotides agree with TRBD2. Trimming cost V 0 bases and J 5 bases; bases outside gene matches: 4. Germline lookup yields CDR1 SGHDN and CDR2 FVKESK. This CDR3 contains 14 residues. CDR3 DNA sequence: TGTGCCAGCAGCCAAGATCAGGCGGGGGACGAGCAGTACTTC. The encoded protein is CASSQDQAGDEQYF.

The gene calls are TRBV10-3 and TRBJ2-7; 8 nucleotides agree with TRBD1. The length of the CDR3 is 12 residues. The V gene end was trimmed by 10 bases and the J gene end by 2 bases; junction bases not matched to a gene: 4. The germline gives CDR1 ENHRY, CDR2 SYGVKD. CDR3 in DNA: TGTGCCACACGGACAGGGCCCTACGAGCAGTACTTC. It translates to CATRTGPYEQYF.

This chain joins TRBV7-3 and TRBJ2-2; D gene uncertain. This CDR3 has 14 residues. Germline lookup yields CDR1 SGHTA and CDR2 FQGTGA. Trimming pared 6 bases from V and 6 bases from J, leaving 14 bases between. The chain's CDR3 is CASREWATSGELFF. The CDR3 coding sequence is TGTGCCAGCAGGGAATGGGCTACCTCCGGGGAGCTGTTTTTT.

This chain joins TRBV28 and TRBJ2-7; 8 nucleotides match TRBD1. With V trimmed by 4 bases and J by 0 bases, 8 bases remained unmatched. Germline-derived CDR1 and CDR2 are MDHEN and SYDVKM. The CDR3 totals 16 residues. CDR3 region: CASSSPIGQGSYEQYF. CDR3 coding DNA: TGTGCCAGCAGTTCCCCCATCGGACAGGGCTCCTACGAGCAGTACTTC.

The chain recombines TRBV4-2 with TRBJ2-6; D is undetermined. The CDR3 sequence is 18 residues long. The V end was cut by 0 bases, the J end by 1 base, with 13 bases between. Germline lookup yields CDR1 LGHNA and CDR2 YNFKEQ. The CDR3, as DNA: TGTGCCAGCAGCCAAGATTCGGCGCGAGCGTCTGGGGCCAACGTCCTGACTTTC. It specifies CASSQDSARASGANVLTF.

This clone was counted once. The genes are TRBV5-6 and TRBJ2-7, with 7 bases that match TRBD1. The germline V gene encodes CDR1 SGHDT and CDR2 YYEEEE. J gave up 2 bases and V 3 bases, and 2 bases lay outside the gene matches. This CDR3 contains 13 residues. CDR3 sequence: CASSSDRAYEQYF. The CDR3 DNA reads as TGTGCCAGCAGCTCCGACAGGGCCTACGAGCAGTACTTC.

This clone occurred a few times. The rearrangement links TRBV12-3 or TRBV12-4 to TRBJ1-1; D possibly corresponds to TRBD1 (6 bases). V lost 1 base and J lost 4, with 7 bases in between. This CDR3 has 13 amino acids. CDR3 DNA sequence: TGTGCCAGCAGTTTAGTGACAGGCACTGAAGCTTTCTTT. Translated: CASSLVTGTEAFF.